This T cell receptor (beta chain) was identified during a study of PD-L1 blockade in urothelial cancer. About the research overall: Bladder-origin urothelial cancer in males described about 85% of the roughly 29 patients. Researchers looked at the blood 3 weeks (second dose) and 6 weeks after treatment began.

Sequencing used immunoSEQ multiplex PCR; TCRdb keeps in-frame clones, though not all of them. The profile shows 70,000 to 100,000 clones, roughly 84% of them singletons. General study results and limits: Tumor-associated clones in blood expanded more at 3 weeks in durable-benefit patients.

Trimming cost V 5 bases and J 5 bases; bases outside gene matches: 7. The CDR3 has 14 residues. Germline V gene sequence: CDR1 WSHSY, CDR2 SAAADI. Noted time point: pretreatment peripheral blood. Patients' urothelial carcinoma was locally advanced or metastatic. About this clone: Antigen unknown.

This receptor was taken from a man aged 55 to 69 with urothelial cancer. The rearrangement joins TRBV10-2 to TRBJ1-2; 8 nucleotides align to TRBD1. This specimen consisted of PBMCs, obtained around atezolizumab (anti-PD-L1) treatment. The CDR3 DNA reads TGCGCCAGCAGTCGGACAGGGCCATCGTATGGCTACACCTTC. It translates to CASSRTGPSYGYTF.